These 20 T cell receptor beta chains came from one sample sequenced in a study of identical twins. Each CDR3 protein gets one entry after TCRdb re-called the 5' RACE reads with MiXCR. The data contain approximately 1.8 million distinct CDR3 sequences, 32% of them singletons. Sample: cord blood. All receptors derive from a newborn girl in good health.

The chain links TRBV10-2 to TRBJ2-3; unclear D gene. Per germline, CDR1 WSHSY and CDR2 SAAADI. Deletions cut 8 bases from V and 0 bases from J, with 15 bases between. The CDR3 has 15 residues. The CDR3, as DNA: TGCGCCAGCCTTTACGGCGTTGCTAGCACAGATACGCAGTATTTT. Its translation: CASLYGVASTDTQYF.

V is TRBV21-1 and J is TRBJ2-1; whether TRBD2, the table's D call, matches the DNA was not checked. TRBV21-1 is given as a pseudogene. The CDR3 runs to 16 residues. The CDR3 here is CASRKREQRGYNEQFF. As DNA, the CDR3 is TGTGCCAGCAGAAAAAGAGAGCAGCGGGGGTACAATGAGCAGTTCTTC.

This clonotype was detected only a few times. The gene calls are TRBV12-3 or TRBV12-4 and TRBJ1-1; D is unresolved. This CDR3 region has 16 residues. V was trimmed by 2 bases and J by 0 bases, leaving 13 bases between them. The CDR3 loop is CASSLRWGGMNTEAFF. In nucleotides, the CDR3 is TGTGCCAGCAGTTTACGATGGGGAGGGATGAACACTGAAGCTTTCTTT.

This clonotype came up a few times. The chain links TRBV25-1 to TRBJ1-4, with 7 bases that match TRBD1. The CDR3 covers 14 residues. The junction had 5 bases not matched to a gene; V was cut back by 6 bases and J by 4 bases. Germline V CDR1 and CDR2: MGHDK, SYGVNS. CDR3 DNA: TGTGCCAGCAGGAGGGGGACAGATAATGAAAAACTGTTTTTT. This encodes CASRRGTDNEKLFF. Full variable domain (missing parts from reference TRBV25-1 and TRBJ1-4): EADIYQTPRYLVIGTGKKITLECSQTMGHDKMYWYQQDPGMELHLIHYSYGVNSTEKGDLSSESTVSRIRTEHFPLTLESARPSHTSQYLCASRRGTDNEKLFFGSGTQLSVL.

The gene calls are TRBV6-1 and TRBJ2-4; either TRBD1 or TRBD2 may fit D (6 bases each). The J call is uncertain, as TRBJ2-5 better fits the DNA end. From germline, CDR1 is MNHNS and CDR2 SASEGT. The CDR3 length is 14 residues. The CDR3 DNA is TGTGCCAGCAGTGAAAGGGGGGCCGCAGAGACCCAGTACTTC. Its translation is CASSERGAAETQYF.

This clonotype appeared a few times. This chain joins TRBV9 and TRBJ2-5, with 8 bases matching TRBD2. V gave up 0 bases and J gave up 1 base; unmatched junction bases: 2. This CDR3 region has 15 residues. Germline values: CDR1 SGDLS, CDR2 YYNGEE. This CDR3 is CASSVDTSGQETQYF. In nucleotides, the CDR3 is TGTGCCAGCAGCGTAGACACTAGCGGCCAAGAGACCCAGTACTTC.

This chain connects TRBV4-1 to TRBJ2-1, with D possibly matching TRBD2 (5 bases). The CDR3 has 15 amino acids. V dropped 3 bases and J dropped 5 bases, with 14 bases sitting between them. Per germline, CDR1 MGHRA and CDR2 YSYEKL. CDR3 region: CASSHGRLPHNEQFF. The CDR3 DNA sequence: TGCGCCAGCAGCCACGGTCGACTACCCCACAATGAGCAGTTCTTC.

The chain recombines TRBV6-1 with TRBJ2-3; 7 bases map to TRBD1. V shed 6 bases and J 6 bases; nucleotides not matched to a gene: 6. The V gene's germline CDR1 is MNHNS and CDR2 SASEGT. The CDR3 consists of 13 residues. Written as DNA, the CDR3 is TGTGCCAGCAGGGGGACAGTGGAGGATACGCAGTATTTT. It is translated as CASRGTVEDTQYF.

In this sample, this clonotype turned up a few times. The chain links TRBV27 to TRBJ2-3; 10 bases match TRBD2. There are 16 residues in the CDR3. CDR1 is MNHEY and CDR2 is SMNVEV in the germline V gene (reference sequence). Unmatched junction bases numbered 9, after V lost 7 bases and J lost 2 bases. CDR3: CASIHPSGSPTDTQYF. The CDR3 DNA follows: TGTGCCAGCATTCACCCTAGCGGGAGTCCCACAGATACGCAGTATTTT.

This clonotype has more than one count but fewer than ten. The V call is TRBV7-9, the J call TRBJ1-5; 7 bases match TRBD1. Losses at the gene ends were 5 bases for V and 5 bases for J; bases not matched to a gene: 6. There are 14 residues in the CDR3. Germline lookup yields CDR1 SEHNR and CDR2 FQNEAQ (reference sequence). In DNA, the CDR3 is TGTGCCAGCAGCCTGGACAGGAGATATCAGCCCCAGCATTTT. Protein: CASSLDRRYQPQHF.

V and J are TRBV20-1 and TRBJ2-3; 13 nucleotides match TRBD2. The CDR3 contains 16 residues. CDR1 is DFQATT and CDR2 is SNEGSKA in the germline V gene (reference sequence). Germline trimming cut 1 base from V and 5 bases from J; bases unmatched to any gene: 6. The CDR3 reads CSARGLAGGLGDTQYF. DNA for the CDR3: TGCAGTGCTAGAGGACTAGCGGGAGGACTGGGAGATACGCAGTATTTT.

The V gene is TRBV27, the J gene TRBJ1-6; no firm D call. V was shortened by 7 bases and J by 0 bases, with 13 bases between the two germline ends. Looked up from germline, CDR1 is MNHEY and CDR2 is SMNVEV (reference sequence). This CDR3 contains 16 residues. CDR3 DNA sequence: TGTGCCAGCAATCCATATGGGGACTCCTATAATTCACCCCTCCACTTT. It translates to CASNPYGDSYNSPLHF.

The CDR3 coding sequence is TGCAGCGTTGTACCTGGGACTAGCGGGAGGGCCCGCAATGAGCAGTTCTTC. It yields the protein CSVVPGTSGRARNEQFF. The chain links TRBV29-1 to TRBJ2-1; the match to TRBD2 covers 16 bases. CDR3 length: 17 residues. Losses at the gene ends were 4 bases for V and 6 bases for J; bases not matched to a gene: 9. Germline lookup yields CDR1 SQVTM and CDR2 ANQGSEA.

Ten or more counts support this clonotype. The chain recombines TRBV12-3 or TRBV12-4 with TRBJ2-7; TRBD1 might be the D (5 bases). V dropped 6 bases and J dropped 4 bases, with 13 bases sitting between them. There are 13 residues in the CDR3. CDR3 in DNA: TGTGCCAGCAGGACGACAGTAGCATACGAGCAGTACTTC. Amino acids: CASRTTVAYEQYF.

The V gene is TRBV7-6, the J gene TRBJ2-2; the match to TRBD2 covers 7 bases. CDR1 and CDR2 (germline): SGHVS, FNYEAQ. This CDR3 spans 15 amino acids. With 0 bases clipped from V and 9 bases from J, the junction kept 7 bases outside the gene matches. The CDR3 reads CASSLAGTTARELFF. The CDR3 DNA sequence: TGTGCCAGCAGCTTAGCGGGGACTACGGCGAGGGAGCTGTTTTTT.

The rearrangement joins TRBV6-2 or TRBV6-3 to TRBJ1-1; maybe TRBD1 (5 bases). The V gene lost 6 bases and the J gene lost 0 bases, with 11 bases spanning the gap. CDR1 and CDR2 from the germline V gene are MNHEY and SVGEGT. CDR3 length equals 14 residues. Here the CDR3 DNA reads TGTGCCAGCAGAAAGCCGGGGGTGAACACTGAAGCTTTCTTT. It encodes CASRKPGVNTEAFF.

In its sample, this clonotype was seen a few times. This chain links TRBV7-2 with TRBJ2-5; no firm D call. CDR1 and CDR2 from the germline V gene are SGHTA and FQGNSA. Between the trimmed V and J ends, which lost 1 base and 5 bases, there was a span of 14 bases. This CDR3 contains 15 residues. In nucleotides, the CDR3 is TGTGCCAGCAGCTTAGGTCATACAGTGTTGGAGACCCAGTACTTC. Its translation is CASSLGHTVLETQYF.

The chain combines TRBV5-1 with TRBJ2-2; 8 nucleotides align to TRBD1. The CDR3 extends over 16 amino acids. CDR1 and CDR2 (germline): SGHRS, YFSETQ. V shed 2 bases, J shed 4 bases, and the junction held 7 bases outside the gene matches. CDR3 DNA sequence: TGCGCCAGCAGCTTCCCGGACAGGGTCATCACCGGGGAGCTGTTTTTT. Amino acids: CASSFPDRVITGELFF.

The chain has TRBV5-1 and TRBJ2-5; 12 bases align to TRBD1. CDR1 is SGHRS and CDR2 is YFSETQ in the germline V gene. The CDR3 spans 17 residues. V lost 1 base to trimming and J lost 11 bases; unmatched junction nucleotides: 15. CDR3 in DNA: TGCGCCAGCAGCTTGAGGGACAGGGGGCGGTGGAAGGCCGGGCAGTACTTC. This gives the protein CASSLRDRGRWKAGQYF.

In its sample, this clonotype was seen a few times. V and J are TRBV7-9 and TRBJ2-3; 8 bases fit TRBD2. There are 16 residues in the CDR3. V lost 6 bases to trimming and J lost 5 bases; unmatched junction nucleotides: 13. Looked up from germline, CDR1 is SEHNR and CDR2 is FQNEAQ (reference sequence). The CDR3 region has the DNA TGTGCCAGCAGACCCGGACAGACTAGCGAGGGAGATACGCAGTATTTT. As protein: CASRPGQTSEGDTQYF. The full variable domain, completed using reference TRBV7-9 and TRBJ2-3, is DTGVSQNPRHKITKRGQNVTFRCDPISEHNRLYWYRQTLGQGPEFLTYFQNEAQLEKSRLLSDRFSAERPKGSFSTLEIQRTEQGDSAMYLCASRPGQTSEGDTQYFGPGTRLTVL.